This is a list of T cell receptor beta chains from one sample in a study of monozygotic twins with inflammatory bowel disease. TCRdb reprocessed the 5' RACE reads; each CDR3 protein has one entry and no DNA is given. The table lists a few hundred thousand distinct CDR3 sequences. The specimen was blood. These receptors originate from a human donor with ulcerative colitis or Crohn's disease, or a healthy co-twin of an affected twin (not recorded which). Each CDR3 is given with its conserved first and last residue.

CDR3 length,V gene,J gene,CDR3 protein
15,TRBV27,TRBJ2-5,CASSFGWRGQETQYF
13,TRBV7-3,TRBJ2-2,CASSSLQRGELFF
15,TRBV7-2,TRBJ2-3,CASSVAGVNLGTQYF
15,TRBV5-1,TRBJ2-5,CASSLEGYREETQYF
15,TRBV28,TRBJ2-1,CASSIRTIMGNEQFF
14,TRBV9,TRBJ1-4,CASSGGDGNEKLFF
13,TRBV4-1,TRBJ1-2,CASSQETAYGYTF
12,TRBV29-1,TRBJ1-5,CSVSGANQPQHF
18,TRBV11-1,TRBJ2-3,CASSLARLAGGSTDTQYF
15,TRBV7-2,TRBJ2-7,CASSPWAAQGYEQYF
15,TRBV27,TRBJ2-3,CASSLASGTTDTQYF
15,TRBV7-9,TRBJ1-1,CASSFTNKGNTEAFF
15,TRBV24-1,TRBJ2-1,CATSRTGGLNNEQFF
17,TRBV19,TRBJ2-2,CASSIVRAGVHTGELFF
13,TRBV27,TRBJ2-1,CASSISGSNEQFF
19,TRBV20-1,TRBJ1-1,CSASNGLGQLGGMNTEAFF
15,TRBV5-1,TRBJ2-7,CASRLERSTKGEQYF
16,TRBV20-1,TRBJ2-3,CSASGGTQPFQDTQYF
15,TRBV20-1,TRBJ1-1,CSARDLISWNTEAFF
11,TRBV12-3/TRBV12-4,TRBJ2-7,CASSLNHRQYF
13,TRBV12-3/TRBV12-4,TRBJ1-2,CASSFTDVRGYTF
20,TRBV11-2,TRBJ2-4,CASSLDRVTTLWAAKNIQYF
11,TRBV5-1,TRBJ1-2,CASRGTAGYTF
15,TRBV30,TRBJ1-6,CAWSVPGAVNSPLHF
11,TRBV29-1,TRBJ1-2,CSVRENYGYTF
15,TRBV5-1,TRBJ2-1,CASRPTSVSYNEQFF